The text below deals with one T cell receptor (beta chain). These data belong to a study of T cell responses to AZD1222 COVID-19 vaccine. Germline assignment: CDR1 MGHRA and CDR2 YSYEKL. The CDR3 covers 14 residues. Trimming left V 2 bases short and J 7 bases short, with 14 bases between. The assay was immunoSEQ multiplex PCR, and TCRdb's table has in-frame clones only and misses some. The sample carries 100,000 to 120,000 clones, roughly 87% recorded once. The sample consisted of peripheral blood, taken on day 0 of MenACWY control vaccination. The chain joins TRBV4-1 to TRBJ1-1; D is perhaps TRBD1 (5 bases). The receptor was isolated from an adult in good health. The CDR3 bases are TGCGCCAGCAGCCAATCTCCCAGGGCGAATGAAGCTTTCTTT. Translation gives CASSQSPRANEAFF.